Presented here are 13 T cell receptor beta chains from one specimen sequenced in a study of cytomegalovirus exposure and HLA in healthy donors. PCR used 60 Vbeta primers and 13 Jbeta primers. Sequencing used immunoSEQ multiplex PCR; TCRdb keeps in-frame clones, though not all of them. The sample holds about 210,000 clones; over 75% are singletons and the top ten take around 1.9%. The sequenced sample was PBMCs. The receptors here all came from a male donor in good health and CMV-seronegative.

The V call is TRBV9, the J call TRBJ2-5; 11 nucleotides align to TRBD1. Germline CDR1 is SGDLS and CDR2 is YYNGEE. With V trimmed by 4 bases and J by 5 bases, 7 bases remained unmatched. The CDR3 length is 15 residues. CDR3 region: CASSPRDRGYETQYF. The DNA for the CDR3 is TGTGCCAGCAGCCCTCGGGACAGGGGGTATGAGACCCAGTACTTC.

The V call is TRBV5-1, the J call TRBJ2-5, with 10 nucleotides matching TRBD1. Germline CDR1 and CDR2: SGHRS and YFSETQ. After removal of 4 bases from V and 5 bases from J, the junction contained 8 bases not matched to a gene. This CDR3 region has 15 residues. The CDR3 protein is CASSPAGTGEETQYF. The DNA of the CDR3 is TGCGCCAGCAGCCCTGCCGGGACAGGGGAGGAGACCCAGTACTTC. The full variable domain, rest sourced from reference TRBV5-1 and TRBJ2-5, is KAGVTQTPRYLIKTRGQQVTLSCSPISGHRSVSWYQQTPGQGLQFLFEYFSETQRNKGNFPGRFSGRQFSNSRSEMNVSTLELGDSALYLCASSPAGTGEETQYFGPGTRLLVL.

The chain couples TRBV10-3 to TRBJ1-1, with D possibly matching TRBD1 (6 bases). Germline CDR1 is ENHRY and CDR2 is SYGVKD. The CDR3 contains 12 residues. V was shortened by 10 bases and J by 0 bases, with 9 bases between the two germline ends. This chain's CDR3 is CATGAVNTEAFF. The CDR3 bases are TGTGCCACAGGGGCAGTGAACACTGAAGCTTTCTTT.

The CDR3, as DNA: TGTGCCAGCAGCTTAATAAGGGGGGGACAGGGGGCGTTAAATACGCAGTATTTT. As protein: CASSLIRGGQGALNTQYF. The chain couples TRBV7-8 to TRBJ2-3, with TRBD1 matching 12 bases. The length of the CDR3 is 18 residues. Germline V gives CDR1 SGHVS, CDR2 FQNEAQ. V lost 2 bases and J lost 7; bases outside the gene matches: 13.

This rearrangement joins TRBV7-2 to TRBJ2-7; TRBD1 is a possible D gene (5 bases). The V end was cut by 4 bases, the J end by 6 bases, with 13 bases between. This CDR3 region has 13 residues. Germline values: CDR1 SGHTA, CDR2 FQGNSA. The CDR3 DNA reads TGTGCCAGCAGCTCCAGGGTAGGGGCCGAGCAGTACTTC. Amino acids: CASSSRVGAEQYF.

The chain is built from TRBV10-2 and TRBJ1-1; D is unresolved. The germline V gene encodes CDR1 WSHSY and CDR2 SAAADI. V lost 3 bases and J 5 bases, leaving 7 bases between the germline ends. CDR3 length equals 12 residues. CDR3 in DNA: TGCGCCAGCAGTGAATGGGAGACTGAAGCTTTCTTT. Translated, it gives CASSEWETEAFF.

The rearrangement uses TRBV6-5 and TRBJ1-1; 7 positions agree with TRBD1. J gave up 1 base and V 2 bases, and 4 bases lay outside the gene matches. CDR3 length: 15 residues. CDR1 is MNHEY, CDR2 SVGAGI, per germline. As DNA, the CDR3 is TGTGCCAGCAGTTACGAGGGACAGAGGAACACTGAAGCTTTCTTT. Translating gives CASSYEGQRNTEAFF.

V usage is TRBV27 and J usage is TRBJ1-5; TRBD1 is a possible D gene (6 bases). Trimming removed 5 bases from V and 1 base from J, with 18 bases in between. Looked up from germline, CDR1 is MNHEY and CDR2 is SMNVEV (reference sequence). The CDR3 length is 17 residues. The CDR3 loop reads CASSPRWGRESNQPQHF. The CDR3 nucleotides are TGTGCCAGCAGTCCCAGATGGGGGCGAGAAAGCAATCAGCCCCAGCATTTT.

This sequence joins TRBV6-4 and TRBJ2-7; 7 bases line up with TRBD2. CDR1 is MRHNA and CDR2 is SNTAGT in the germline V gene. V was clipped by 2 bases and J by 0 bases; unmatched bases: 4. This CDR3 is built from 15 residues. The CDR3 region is CASSDQAGSSYEQYF. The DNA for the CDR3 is TGTGCCAGCAGTGACCAAGCGGGAAGCTCCTACGAGCAGTACTTC.

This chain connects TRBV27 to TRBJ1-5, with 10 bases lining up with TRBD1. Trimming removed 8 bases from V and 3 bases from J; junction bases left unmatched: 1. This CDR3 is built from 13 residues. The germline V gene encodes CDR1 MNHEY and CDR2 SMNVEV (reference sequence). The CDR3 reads CASGTGVNQPQHF. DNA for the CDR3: TGTGCCAGCGGGACAGGGGTCAATCAGCCCCAGCATTTT.

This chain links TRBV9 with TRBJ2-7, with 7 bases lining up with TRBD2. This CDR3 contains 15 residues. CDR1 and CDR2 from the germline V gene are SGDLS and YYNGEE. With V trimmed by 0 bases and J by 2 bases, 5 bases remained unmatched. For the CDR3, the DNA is TGTGCCAGCAGCGTAGGGGGAGGGCGTACCTACGAGCAGTACTTC. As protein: CASSVGGGRTYEQYF.

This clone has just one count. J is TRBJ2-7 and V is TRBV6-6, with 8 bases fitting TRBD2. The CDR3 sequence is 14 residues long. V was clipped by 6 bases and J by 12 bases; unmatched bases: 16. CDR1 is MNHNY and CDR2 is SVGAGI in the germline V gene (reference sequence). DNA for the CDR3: TGTGCCAGCAGCTCCCGACCCGGGACTAGTAATCTGTACTTC. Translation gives CASSSRPGTSNLYF.

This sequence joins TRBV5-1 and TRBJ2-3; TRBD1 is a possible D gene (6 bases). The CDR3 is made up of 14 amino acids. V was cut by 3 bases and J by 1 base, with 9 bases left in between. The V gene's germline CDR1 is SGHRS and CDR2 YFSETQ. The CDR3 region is CASSSWTGTDTQYF. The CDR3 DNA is TGCGCCAGCAGCTCATGGACAGGCACAGATACGCAGTATTTT.